This T cell receptor (beta chain) was recorded in a study of blood T cells in healthy people across ages (dated by TCRdb to between 2015 and 2016). Background for the entire study: In model experiments, template switching captured roughly one uniquely barcoded TCR beta cDNA molecule for every two T cells. To track age-related changes in TCR beta repertoire diversity, the study relied on deep sequencing normalized with unique cDNA molecular identifiers. Using the same blood draw, the study looked at two additional independent replicas of 1 million unique cDNA reads for two donors, one aged 18 to 30 and the other aged 80 or older. The donors were divided into four age groups: young (average around 15 years), middle-aged (almost 40), aged (62) and long-lived (around 87). Results and caveats for the whole study, not just this receptor: Because profiling used bulk unsorted PBMCs, naive and antigen-experienced compartments could not be compared conclusively. The CMV infection status of donors was not known, potentially confounding age-related changes in expanded clonotypes. Observed TCR beta diversity per million T cells fell roughly linearly with age, and a significant reduction was already apparent by age around 40. Estimates of total diversity based on one million sequenced T cells were regarded as lower bounds and as underestimates. Compared with the aged group, the long-lived group had more naive CD4+ T cells, fewer expanded clones and increased TCR diversity, a pattern suggesting age selection. Observed TCR beta diversity correlated strongly with the percentage of naive T cells measured by flow cytometry.

As for this clonotype: This clone's antigen is unknown. Base quality data are lacking; no much larger clone is found one base away.

The donors were under 40 Caucasian individuals from Russia, aged about 6 to 95 years, who were systemically healthy. Each donor gave about 9.8 milliliters of peripheral blood, drawn into EDTA-treated Vacutainer tubes. Ficoll-Paque density-gradient centrifugation was used to isolate PBMCs, with at least 6.5 million obtained per sample. Trizol reagent was used to extract total RNA from the PBMCs, yielding at least 5 micrograms per sample. For every donor, an aliquot of PBMCs went through flow cytometry to measure the percentages of naive CD45RAhigh/CD27high T cells. The CDR3 covers 13 residues, taking in both the cysteine and the phenylalanine. The DNA shown is the 39-base CDR3, in frame from base 1. The germline V gene yields SGHTA for CDR1 and FQGNSA for CDR2. V and J lose 1 base and 6 bases, and a span of 9 bases separates them. Receptor libraries were prepared by 5' RACE. Sequencing took place on an Illumina HiSeq 2500. A second about 6 to 11 cycle PCR used a sample-barcoded 5' primer and a J-beta primer mix. A template-switch 5' adaptor carrying 12 random nucleotides introduced a unique molecular identifier onto each TCR beta cDNA molecule. Each sample yielded at least 2.5 million CDR3-containing paired-end reads. First-strand cDNA synthesis was performed from all RNA using the Mint cDNA synthesis kit, with priming by a TRBC-specific oligonucleotide. Following uracil-DNA glycosylase treatment, all cDNA underwent a first 18-cycle PCR with the universal primers M1SS and BC2_uni_R. The study's own analysis went as follows. Each sample was normalized by randomly selecting 1 million high-quality reads, each carrying a distinct molecular identifier. Instead of being binned into consensus sequences, reads that shared molecular identifiers were thrown out. MiTCR, with a Q25 quality threshold and the strictest error-elimination algorithm, was used for CDR3 identification, clonotype clustering and error correction. A nonparametric unseen species model with Euler transformation was used to estimate lower-bound total TCR beta diversity. In TCRdb, the public reads were trimmed at Q25 with fastp and aligned with MiXCR, with productive beta chains retained. Each record represents a unique CDR3 protein, reported with the most common genes and DNA among its rows. The V and J calls, along with clone size, are taken from TCRdb and not from the paper's own processing. The sample includes 540,000 or so distinct CDR3 sequences, with 20% to 30% observed a single time. Clones ranked in the top ten supply around 10% of the sample.

These data also featured in a second study, about T cells of mothers and their children. The second publication reports: Nine systemically healthy Caucasian individuals served as donors, namely three mothers together with their six children. cDNA synthesis consumed the entire amount of extracted RNA, loaded at around 1.5 ug RNA in each 15 ul reaction. Sample barcodes and 2-4 random nucleotides were added via the M1S primer in the second PCR. Each mother yielded over 8.5 million TCR beta CDR3 reads and each child 3 million to 3.5 million reads. TCR recombination output is similarly shaped by thymic selection in related and unrelated pairs, with a minor effect exerted by inherited differences. Related mother-child pairs always showed normalized repertoire overlap that was slightly higher than in unrelated mother-child pairs, though the difference was never significant. No persistent microchimeric T cell clones were found, with a detection sensitivity of approximately 110 clones per million clonotypes. Deep NGS was used in the study to compare the TCR beta repertoires of mothers and children and to look for features that separate related mother-child pairs from unrelated individuals. On average, the children were about 10 +/- 4 years old, while the mothers were about 40 +/- 4 years old. After adapter ligation was performed with NEBNext reagents, the libraries were sequenced on an Illumina HiSeq 2000 with 100+100 nt paired-end reads. To avoid cross-contamination, the mother libraries and the child libraries were prepared a month apart and sequenced in separate runs. For each donor, somewhere between about 450,000 and 2,200,000 distinct TCR beta clonotypes were identified. Naive TCR beta clonotypes were estimated from low-frequency clonotypes matched to each donor's FACS-determined naive share, without sorting.

The chain uses TRBV7-2 and TRBJ2-5; confidence is insufficient to name the D gene. The clonotype comes from a boy aged 5 to 17 in good health. The sample consisted of blood. The nucleotides are TGTGCCAGCAGCTTAGTAGGTGCCCAGACCCAGTACTTC. Protein translation: CASSLVGAQTQYF.